These T cell receptor beta chains were read from a single sample in a study of T cell responses to AZD1222 COVID-19 vaccine. This table comes from immunoSEQ multiplex PCR, and its TCRdb copy is limited to in-frame clones, with some not included. The table includes 150,000 to 200,000 clones, 88% detected once. Material: peripheral blood, obtained 28 days after the second AZD1222 dose. The receptor set was obtained from an adult who received the AZD1222 COVID-19 vaccine. The CDR3 runs from the conserved cysteine through the conserved F or W. The order of the fields is D gene, J gene, V gene, clone size, CDR3 DNA, CDR3 protein. D genes are given only for firm matches. Rows give clone size only sometimes, using once, few, many, or a class for an expanded clone.

>-|TRBJ2-7|TRBV19|-
TGTGCCACCCGGAGGTCCGGCGAGCAGTACTTC
CATRRSGEQYF
>-|TRBJ2-7|TRBV27|-
TGTGCCAGCAATAGCCACCAACCGGGAGACGAGCAGTACTTC
CASNSHQPGDEQYF
>-|TRBJ2-7|TRBV9|-
TGTGCCAGCAGCGTAGGGGCTAGCCCCTACGAGCAGTACTTC
CASSVGASPYEQYF
>TRBD2|TRBJ2-7|TRBV28|-
TGTGCCAGCAGTCTCTCCGGGACTAGCGGCTCCTACGAGCAGTACTTC
CASSLSGTSGSYEQYF
>TRBD1|TRBJ1-2|TRBV30|few
TGTGCCTGGAGGGCCGGGACAGCCTACGGCTACACCTTC
CAWRAGTAYGYTF
>TRBD2|TRBJ2-7|TRBV15|-
TGTGCCACCAGCAGGTTCGGGACTAGCGACTACGAGCAGTACTTC
CATSRFGTSDYEQYF
>TRBD2|TRBJ2-7|TRBV3-1/TRBV3-2|-
TGTGCCAGCAGACCTGGGACTAGCGGAACCCTCTACGAGCAGTACTTC
CASRPGTSGTLYEQYF
>TRBD1|TRBJ1-1|TRBV6-4|few
TGTGCCAGCAGCCCAGGGGGGACAGGGGCCGCTGAAGCTTTCTTT
CASSPGGTGAAEAFF
>TRBD2|TRBJ2-3|TRBV5-1|-
TGCGCCAGCAGCTTCGGACTAGCGGGGTCGGGGGATACGCAGTATTTT
CASSFGLAGSGDTQYF
>-|TRBJ2-7|TRBV25-1|-
TGTGCCAGCACTCCGGGCCCGGTCGGCGAGCAGTACTTC
CASTPGPVGEQYF
>TRBD2|TRBJ2-7|TRBV5-8|few
TGTGCCAGCAGCCTGACTAGCGGGAACCCCTACGAGCAGTACTTC
CASSLTSGNPYEQYF
>-|TRBJ2-7|TRBV9|-
TGTGCCAGCAGCAAAGGGGGGTCTAGCGGCCTGTCGGCTACTACGGGGCAGTACTTC
CASSKGGSSGLSATTGQYF
>-|TRBJ1-1|TRBV13|-
TGTGCCAGCGCACGTTCCACTGAAGCTTTCTTT
CASARSTEAFF
>-|TRBJ1-2|TRBV7-8|-
TGTGCCAGCAGCCGTGGGGACACCCCTAACTATGGCTACACCTTC
CASSRGDTPNYGYTF
>TRBD2|TRBJ2-1|TRBV7-6|-
TGTGCCAGCAGCTTAAAAAGCGGGAGTACTAATGAGCAGTTCTTC
CASSLKSGSTNEQFF
>-|TRBJ1-3|TRBV6-2/TRBV6-3|-
TGTGCCAGCAGCCCAGGCGCCGTCGGAAACACCATATATTTT
CASSPGAVGNTIYF
>-|TRBJ1-3|TRBV5-4|-
TGTGCCAGCAGCCCCGGGACTCCGAAGGGAAACACCATATATTTT
CASSPGTPKGNTIYF
>TRBD1|TRBJ2-4|TRBV6-2/TRBV6-3|-
TGTGCCAGCAGTCGGACAGGGGGAAAGTCCCAAGCCAAAAACATTCAGTACTTC
CASSRTGGKSQAKNIQYF
>TRBD1|TRBJ2-7|TRBV30|-
TGTGCCTGGAGTGCCCACAGGGGCGCCTACGAGCAGTACTTC
CAWSAHRGAYEQYF
>-|TRBJ2-1|TRBV7-9|-
TGTGCCAGCAGCAGGGGCGCGGGGTTGGAGCAGTTCTTC
CASSRGAGLEQFF
>TRBD1|TRBJ1-1|TRBV11-1|-
TGTGCCAGCAGCTTACAGGGACAGGCTTTAACTGAAGCTTTCTTT
CASSLQGQALTEAFF
>-|TRBJ1-2|TRBV9|-
TGTGCCAGCAGCGTAGAGGGCAGAGGTATAGGGTTGAATGGCTACACCTTC
CASSVEGRGIGLNGYTF
>TRBD1|TRBJ2-1|TRBV5-1|-
TGCGCCAGCAGCCCGACAGGGGACCCCTACAATGAGCAGTTCTTC
CASSPTGDPYNEQFF
>TRBD1|TRBJ2-5|TRBV2|-
TGTGCCAGCAGTGATAGGGGGCGTACTGGAGAGACCCAGTACTTC
CASSDRGRTGETQYF
>-|TRBJ1-6|TRBV7-3|-
TGTGCCAGCAGCGCAGGGTCTCGGAATTCACCCCTCCACTTT
CASSAGSRNSPLHF
>-|TRBJ1-6|TRBV12-3/TRBV12-4|-
TGTGCCAGCAGTGGACAGCCTAATTCACCCCTCCACTTT
CASSGQPNSPLHF
>-|TRBJ2-1|TRBV12-3/TRBV12-4|-
TGTGCCAGCAGCCCTCTAGAAAATGAGCAGTTCTTC
CASSPLENEQFF